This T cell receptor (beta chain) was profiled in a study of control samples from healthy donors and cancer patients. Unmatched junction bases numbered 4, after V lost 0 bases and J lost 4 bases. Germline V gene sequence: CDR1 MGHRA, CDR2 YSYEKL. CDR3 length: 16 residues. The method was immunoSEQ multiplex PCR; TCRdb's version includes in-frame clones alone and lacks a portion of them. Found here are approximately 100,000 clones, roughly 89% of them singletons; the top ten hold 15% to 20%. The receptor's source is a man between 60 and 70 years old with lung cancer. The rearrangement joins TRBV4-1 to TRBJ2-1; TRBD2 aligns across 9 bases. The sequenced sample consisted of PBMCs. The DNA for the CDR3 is TGCGCCAGCAGCCAAGACCGAGCGGGGGGTTACAATGAGCAGTTCTTC. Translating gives CASSQDRAGGYNEQFF.